Reported below is one T cell receptor beta chain. Antigen specificity is unknown. The CDR3 is made up of 11 amino acids. V lost 4 bases to trimming and J lost 3 bases, with 2 bases between them. Germline V gene sequence: CDR1 MGHDK, CDR2 SYGVNS. These data come from a study of T cell responses to AZD1222 COVID-19 vaccine. The overall study: Pooled in the analysis were second doses at about 4 or about 12 weeks. Study-wide points: At baseline, seropositivity was found in only five or six AZD1222 recipients. Mapped onto spike, vaccine-associated CD4 TCRs spanned it and were dominant at 160-218 and 743-854. Spike-specific TCR breadth and depth were elevated following two AZD1222 doses.

The table came from immunoSEQ multiplex PCR; TCRdb's copy has only in-frame clones and leaves some out. The sample includes 60,000 to 85,000 clones, 85% of them seen just once. This receptor was identified in an adult in good health. Sequences were derived from peripheral blood, sampled on day 0 of AZD1222 vaccination. V is TRBV25-1 and J is TRBJ2-3; D remains unclear. Here the CDR3 reads CASSVTDTQYF. CDR3 sequence (DNA): TGTGCCAGCAGTGTAACAGATACGCAGTATTTT.